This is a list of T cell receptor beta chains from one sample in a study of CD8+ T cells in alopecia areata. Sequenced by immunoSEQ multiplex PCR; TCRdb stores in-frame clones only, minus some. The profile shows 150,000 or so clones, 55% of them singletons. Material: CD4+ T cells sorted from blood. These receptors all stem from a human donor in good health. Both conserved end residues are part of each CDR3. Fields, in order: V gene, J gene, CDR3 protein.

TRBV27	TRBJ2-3	CASRLTFLDTQYF
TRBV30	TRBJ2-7	CAWSAVGLPYEQYF
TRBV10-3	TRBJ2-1	CAIRDRVYNEQFF
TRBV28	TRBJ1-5	CASSPSDRANQPQHF
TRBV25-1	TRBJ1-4	CASSLSMGGLFF
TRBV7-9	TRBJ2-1	CASSPSGGVQFF
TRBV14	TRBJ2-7	CASSRGTPYEQYF
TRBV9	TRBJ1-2	CASSVDAGRGGYTF
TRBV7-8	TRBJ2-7	CASSPRGSFSSYEQYF
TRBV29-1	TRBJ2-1	CSAVSGRSYNEQFF
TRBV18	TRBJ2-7	CASSPDFLGIYEQYF
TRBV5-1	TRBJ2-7	CASSYRTGSYEQYF
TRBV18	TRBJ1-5	CASSPTGGNQPQHF
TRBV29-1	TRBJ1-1	CSVEQDNTEAFF
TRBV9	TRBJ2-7	CASSAGTSGSYEQYF
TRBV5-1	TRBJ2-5	CASSYLAGVLGETQYF
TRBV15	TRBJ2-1	CATSRALAGDHNEQFF
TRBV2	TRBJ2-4	CASNRDSQNIQYF
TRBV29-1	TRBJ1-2	CSAGELDGYTF
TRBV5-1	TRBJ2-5	CASSPLRSGRPETQYF
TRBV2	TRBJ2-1	CASSGNEQFF
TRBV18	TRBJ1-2	CASSPLRQKSDGYTF
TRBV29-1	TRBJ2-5	CSVEDPRRGAQYF
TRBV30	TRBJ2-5	CAWSRETQYF
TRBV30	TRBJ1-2	CAWSRETENYGYTF
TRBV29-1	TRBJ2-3	CSVAMTGVILPDTQYF
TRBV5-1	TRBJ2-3	CASSLDTALLTDTQYF
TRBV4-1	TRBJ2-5	CASSQGRVAYTQETQYF
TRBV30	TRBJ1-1	CAWRDRGLNTEAFF
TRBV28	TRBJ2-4	CASSNGGGIKNIQYF
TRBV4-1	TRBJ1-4	CASSPYTTRAEKLFF
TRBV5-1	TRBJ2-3	CASSSDRDTQYF